This TCR beta chain appears in the sequencing data of a study of shared clonotypes between healthy human individuals. CD45RO-negative cells were positively selected for CCR7, leaving out terminally differentiated effector memory CD45RA+ cells. In the case of this clone: Its antigen is currently unknown.

V shed 6 bases and J 3 bases; nucleotides not matched to a gene: 18. The CDR3 is made up of 19 amino acids. The germline V gene has CDR1 SQVTM and CDR2 ANQGSEA. Study results and caveats: Clonotypes that were shared across a few donors made up roughly 5% of naive CD4 clonotypes. The researchers took only blood, and tissue repertoires probably look different.

Each subset's genomic DNA was split evenly across several immunoSEQ plates. Produced via immunoSEQ multiplex PCR; TCRdb's table is partial and in-frame only. The table records some 2,000,000 clones, about 95% of them present only once. This TCR derives from a man younger than 35 in good health. V usage is TRBV29-1 and J usage is TRBJ2-1; 12 nucleotides agree with TRBD2. Source material: naive CD8+ T cells sorted from blood. The DNA for the CDR3 is TGCAGCGTCCTTAGCAGAGGGCTAGCGGGAGGGCCATACTACAATGAGCAGTTCTTC. Protein: CSVLSRGLAGGPYYNEQFF.